The clone carrying this T cell receptor (beta chain) occurred many times. As yet, its antigen is unknown. The sample originates from a study of T-cell reconstitution after alpha-beta-depleted transplantation in children. Study-level findings and limits: Roughly two months post-transplant, alpha-beta T cells reportedly originated from several hundred graft clones that had expanded. In some patients, recipient T cells and intrathymic progenitors surviving conditioning explained high day-60 diversity. When one year had passed after transplant, most T-cell counts and diversity came from newly produced T cells.

CDR1 SGHNT and CDR2 YENEEA come from the germline V gene. The ends were cut back, 1 base at V and 1 base at J, with 13 bases in the middle. This CDR3 region has 16 residues. Preparation of the TCRbeta library was carried out with unique molecular identifiers. TCRdb redid the calling of the PCR reads with MiXCR, one entry per CDR3 protein. The profile covers some 300,000 distinct CDR3 sequences, with about 9.4% appearing a single time and approximately 7.6% taken by the ten largest. The gene calls are TRBV11-3 and TRBJ1-2, with D maybe TRBD1 (5 bases). The sequence was obtained from a boy under three years old with acute myeloid leukemia, due to receive a stem cell transplant. The input for sequencing was PBMCs, taken before TCRalphabeta/CD19-depleted stem cell transplant. CDR3 bases: TGTGCCAGCAGCTTAGGTGGCCAGGGTATTAACTATGGCTACACCTTC. Its translation is CASSLGGQGINYGYTF. The full variable domain, completed using reference TRBV11-3 and TRBJ1-2, is EAGVVQSPRYKIIEKKQPVAFWCNPISGHNTLYWYLQNLGQGPELLIRYENEEAVDDSQLPKDRFSAERLKGVDSTLKIQPAELGDSAVYLCASSLGGQGINYGYTFGSGTRLTVV.